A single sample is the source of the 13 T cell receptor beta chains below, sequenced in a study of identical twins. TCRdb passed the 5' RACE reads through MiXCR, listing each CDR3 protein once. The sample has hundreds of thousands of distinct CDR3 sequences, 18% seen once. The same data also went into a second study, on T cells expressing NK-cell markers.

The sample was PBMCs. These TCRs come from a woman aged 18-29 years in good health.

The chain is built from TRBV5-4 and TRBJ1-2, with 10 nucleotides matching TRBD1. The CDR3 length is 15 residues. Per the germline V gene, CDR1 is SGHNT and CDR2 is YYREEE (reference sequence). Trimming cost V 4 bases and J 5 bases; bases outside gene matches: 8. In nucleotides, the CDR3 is TGTGCCAGCAGCCCCCGGACAGGGGGGGCATATGGCTACACCTTC. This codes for CASSPRTGGAYGYTF. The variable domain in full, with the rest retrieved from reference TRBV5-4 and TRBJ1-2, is ETGVTQSPTHLIKTRGQQVTLRCSSQSGHNTVSWYQQALGQGPQFIFQYYREEENGRGNFPPRFSGLQFPNYSSELNVNALELDDSALYLCASSPRTGGAYGYTFGSGTRLTVV.

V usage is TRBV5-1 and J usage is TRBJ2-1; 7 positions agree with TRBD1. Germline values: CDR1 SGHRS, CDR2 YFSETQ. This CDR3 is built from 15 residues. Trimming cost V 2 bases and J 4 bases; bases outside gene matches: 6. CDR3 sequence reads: CASSFTGEPYNEQFF. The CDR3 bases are TGCGCCAGCAGCTTCACAGGGGAACCATACAATGAGCAGTTCTTC.

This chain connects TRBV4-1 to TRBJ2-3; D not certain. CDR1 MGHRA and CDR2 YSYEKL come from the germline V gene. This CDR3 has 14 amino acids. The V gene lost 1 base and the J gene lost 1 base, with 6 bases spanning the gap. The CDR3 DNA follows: TGCGCCAGCAGCCAAGTCACGGGCACAGATACGCAGTATTTT. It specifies CASSQVTGTDTQYF.

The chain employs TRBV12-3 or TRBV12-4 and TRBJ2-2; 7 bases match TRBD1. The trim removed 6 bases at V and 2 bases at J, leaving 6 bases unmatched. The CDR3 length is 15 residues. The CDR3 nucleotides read TGTGCCAGCAGGAGAGGACAGGCAAACACCGGGGAGCTGTTTTTT. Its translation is CASRRGQANTGELFF.

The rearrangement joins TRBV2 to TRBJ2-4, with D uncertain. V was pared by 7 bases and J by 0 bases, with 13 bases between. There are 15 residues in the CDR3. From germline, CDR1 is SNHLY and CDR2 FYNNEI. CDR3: CASKRLDIAKNIQYF. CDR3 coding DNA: TGTGCCAGCAAGCGACTCGATATAGCCAAAAACATTCAGTACTTC.

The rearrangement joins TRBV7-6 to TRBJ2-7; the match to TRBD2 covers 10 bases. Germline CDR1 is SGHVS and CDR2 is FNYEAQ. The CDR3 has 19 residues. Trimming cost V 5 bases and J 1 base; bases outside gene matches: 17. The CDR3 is CASSPYQDLAGVVSYEQYF. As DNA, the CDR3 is TGTGCCAGCAGCCCGTACCAGGATCTAGCGGGGGTTGTATCCTACGAGCAGTACTTC.

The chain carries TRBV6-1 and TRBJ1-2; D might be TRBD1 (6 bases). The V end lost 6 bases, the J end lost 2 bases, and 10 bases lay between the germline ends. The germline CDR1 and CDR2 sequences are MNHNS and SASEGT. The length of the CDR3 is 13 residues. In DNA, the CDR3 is TGTGCCAGCAGAAATACAGGGAACTATGGCTACACCTTC. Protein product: CASRNTGNYGYTF.

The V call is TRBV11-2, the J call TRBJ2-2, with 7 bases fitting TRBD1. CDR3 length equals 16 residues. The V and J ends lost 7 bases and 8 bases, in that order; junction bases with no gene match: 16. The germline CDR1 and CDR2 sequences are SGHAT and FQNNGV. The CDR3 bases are TGTGCCAGCACCAGAAATTTCGGACAGGCATCGGGGGAGCTGTTTTTT. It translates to CASTRNFGQASGELFF.

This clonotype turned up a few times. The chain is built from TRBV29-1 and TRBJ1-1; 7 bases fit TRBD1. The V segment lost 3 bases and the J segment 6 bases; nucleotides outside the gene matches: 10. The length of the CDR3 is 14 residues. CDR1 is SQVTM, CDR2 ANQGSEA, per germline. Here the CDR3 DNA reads TGCAGCGTTGATGTGCCAGGGGGGACCGCTGAAGCTTTCTTT. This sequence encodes CSVDVPGGTAEAFF.

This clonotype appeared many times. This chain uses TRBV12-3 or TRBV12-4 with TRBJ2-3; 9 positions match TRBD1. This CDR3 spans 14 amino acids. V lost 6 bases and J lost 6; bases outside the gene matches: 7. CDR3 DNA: TGTGCCAGCAGAGAACAGGGGGCAGGGGATACGCAGTATTTT. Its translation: CASREQGAGDTQYF.

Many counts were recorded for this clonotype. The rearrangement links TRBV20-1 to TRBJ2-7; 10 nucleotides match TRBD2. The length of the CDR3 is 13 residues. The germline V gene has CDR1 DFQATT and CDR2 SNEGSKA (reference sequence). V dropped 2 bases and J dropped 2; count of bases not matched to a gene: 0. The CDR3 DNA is TGCAGTGCTAGACTAGCGGGGGCCTACGAGCAGTACTTC. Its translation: CSARLAGAYEQYF.

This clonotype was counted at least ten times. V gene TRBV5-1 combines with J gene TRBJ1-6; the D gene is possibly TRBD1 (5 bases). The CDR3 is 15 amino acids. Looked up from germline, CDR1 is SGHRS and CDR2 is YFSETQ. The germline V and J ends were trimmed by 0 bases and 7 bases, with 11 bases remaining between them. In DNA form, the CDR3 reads TGCGCCAGCAGCTTGGTGGGGGGTCAAAATTCACCCCTCCACTTT. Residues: CASSLVGGQNSPLHF.

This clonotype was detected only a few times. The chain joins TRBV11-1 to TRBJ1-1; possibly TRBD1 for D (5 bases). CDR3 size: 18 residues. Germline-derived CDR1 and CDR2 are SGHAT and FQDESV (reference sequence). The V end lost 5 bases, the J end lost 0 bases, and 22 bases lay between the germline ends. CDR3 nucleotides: TGTGCCAGCAGCCCTAACCGGGACGCAGAAAGATTGAACACTGAAGCTTTCTTT. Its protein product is CASSPNRDAERLNTEAFF.